This TCR beta chain was captured by sequencing in a study of human T cells and chemical hapten exposure. Across the whole study: Mostly female, the patients presented with alopecia areata, totalis or universalis.

In the case of this clonotype: Its antigen is still unknown. The junction does not match germline at one end; this may be a read error.

The time point: patch test 1, 2 weeks after DPC sensitization. Indicated treatment: therapeutic diphenylcyclopropenone sensitization with weekly scalp DPC. The CDR3 is 10 amino acids. Germline lookup yields CDR1 SQVTM and CDR2 ANQGSEA. Whole-study findings and limits: Versus controls, expanded TCRs had significantly more large CDR3 similarity clusters.

TCRdb redid the calling of the RACE reads with MiXCR, one entry per CDR3 protein. This sample has around 74,000 distinct CDR3 sequences; around 30% occur once, and the top ten carry over 7.5%. The source is a man aged 35 to 55 with alopecia areata. Some clones in this sample may be carry-over from other donors' samples. Sequencing was performed on whole blood, taken in connection with sensitization to the hapten diphenylcyclopropenone (DPC). The V gene is TRBV29-1, the J gene TRBJ1-1; D is undetermined. The CDR3 sequence: CSGANTETFF. In nucleotides, the CDR3 is TGCAGCGGTGCGAACACTGAAACTTTCTTT.